These 9 T cell receptor beta chains were all obtained from the same sample, sequenced in a study of metastatic and nonmetastatic thyroid tumors. TCRdb re-called clones via MiXCR from the PCR reads. The data contain about 20,000 clones, under 35% of them singletons. Thyroid surgery had not been preceded by any treatment in any patient. Sequencing was performed on blood. The receptor source for this set is a female donor with papillary thyroid cancer or a benign thyroid nodule (not recorded which). Some clones in this sample may be carry-over from other donors' samples.

The V call is TRBV7-6, the J call TRBJ1-6; no definite D call. Looked up from germline, CDR1 is SGHVS and CDR2 is FNYEAQ. The V end lost 0 bases, the J end lost 11 bases, and 11 bases lay between the germline ends. The length of the CDR3 is 14 residues. CDR3 sequence (DNA): TGTGCCAGCAGCTTAGCGCGTGGAGGCCCACCCCTCCACTTT. This codes for CASSLARGGPPLHF. Full variable domain (missing parts from reference TRBV7-6 and TRBJ1-6): GAGVSQSPRYKVTKRGQDVALRCDPISGHVSLYWYRQALGQGPEFLTYFNYEAQQDKSGLPNDRFSAERPEGSISTLTIQRTEQRDSAMYRCASSLARGGPPLHFGNGTRLTVT.

At least ten counts were recorded for this clone. A much larger clonotype is one base distant, so this may be a read error. This specimen includes other DNA sequences encoding the same CDR3. This chain links TRBV28 with TRBJ1-4; 8 nucleotides agree with TRBD1. The CDR3 is 15 amino acids. The germline CDR1 and CDR2 sequences are MDHEN and SYDVKM. The CDR3 region has the DNA TGTGCCAGCAGCTCAGGGGGCAAGGAGAATGAAAAACTGTTTTTC. Residues: CASSSGGKENEKLFF.

This clone was picked up many times. The chain joins TRBV11-1 to TRBJ1-3, with a weak D call TRBD1 (5 bases). The CDR3 is 16 residues long. Between the trimmed V and J ends, which lost 6 bases and 0 bases, there was a span of 15 bases. Germline values: CDR1 SGHAT, CDR2 FQDESV (reference sequence). The CDR3: CASRPGWQNSGNTIYF. CDR3 DNA sequence: TGTGCCAGCAGACCAGGGTGGCAGAACTCTGGAAACACCATATATTTT.

This clone is medium-sized within its sample. J is TRBJ1-6 and V is TRBV4-3, with 7 bases fitting TRBD1. Germline CDR1 reads LGHNA; CDR2 reads YSLEER. With 0 bases clipped from V and 7 bases from J, the junction kept 3 bases outside the gene matches. This CDR3 is 15 amino acids long. The CDR3 DNA follows: TGCGCCAGCAGCCAAGAGGCAGGGGGAAATTCACCCCTCCACTTT. Amino acids: CASSQEAGGNSPLHF.

Sample share makes this clone medium-sized. The gene calls are TRBV19 and TRBJ1-1; TRBD1 is a possible D gene (6 bases). CDR1 is LNHDA, CDR2 SQIVND, per germline (reference sequence). The V gene lost 8 bases and the J gene lost 2 bases, with 15 bases spanning the gap. This CDR3 has 14 amino acids. Written as DNA, the CDR3 is TGTGCCAGTTCGAGCGGGGACACCAACACTGAAGCTTTCTTT. This sequence encodes CASSSGDTNTEAFF. Using reference TRBV19 and TRBJ1-1 for the parts outside the CDR3, the full variable domain is DGGITQSPKYLFRKEGQNVTLSCEQNLNHDAMYWYRQDPGQGLRLIYYSQIVNDFQKGDIAEGYSVSREKKESFPLTVTSAQKNPTAFYLCASSSGDTNTEAFFGQGTRLTVV.

The chain links TRBV30 to TRBJ2-7, with D unclear. Germline CDR1 GTSNPN, CDR2 SVGIG (reference sequence). There are 14 residues in the CDR3. The ends were cut back, 3 bases at V and 0 bases at J, with 12 bases in the middle. The CDR3 protein is CAWSGNSVSYEQYF. Written as DNA, the CDR3 is TGTGCCTGGAGCGGTAACTCGGTCTCCTACGAGCAGTACTTC.

This clone showed up many times. The rearrangement uses TRBV7-8 and TRBJ2-5, with 7 bases matching TRBD2. V lost 4 bases, J lost 1 base, and 6 bases stayed unmatched. Germline V gives CDR1 SGHVS, CDR2 FQNEAQ. This CDR3 has 15 amino acids. CDR3 region: CASSSILAVQETQYF. CDR3 sequence (DNA): TGTGCCAGCAGCTCCATTCTAGCGGTCCAAGAGACCCAGTACTTC.

This clone came up many times. The chain couples TRBV11-2 to TRBJ2-7; unclear D gene. V was clipped by 5 bases and J by 4 bases, with 15 bases between them. CDR3 length equals 14 residues. Germline CDR1 reads SGHAT; CDR2 reads FQNNGV. The CDR3 coding sequence is TGTGCCAGCAGCCAACCCGGGCAGACATACGAGCAGTACTTC. This gives the protein CASSQPGQTYEQYF.

This chain joins TRBV11-3 and TRBJ2-3; D uncertain. Germline-derived CDR1 and CDR2 are SGHNT and YENEEA. Trimming removed 3 bases from V and 4 bases from J, with 14 bases in between. This CDR3 spans 15 amino acids. CDR3 in amino acids: CASSFRFRVPDTQYF. The CDR3 DNA is TGTGCCAGCAGCTTTCGATTTCGAGTTCCAGATACGCAGTATTTT. Based on the CDR3 plus reference TRBV11-3 and TRBJ2-3, the full variable domain is EAGVVQSPRYKIIEKKQPVAFWCNPISGHNTLYWYLQNLGQGPELLIRYENEEAVDDSQLPKDRFSAERLKGVDSTLKIQPAELGDSAVYLCASSFRFRVPDTQYFGPGTRLTVL.